The clone carrying this TCR beta chain was detected only once. The sample comes from a study of blood T cell repertoires in COVID-19. Looked up from germline, CDR1 is LGHDT and CDR2 is YNNKEL (reference sequence). There are 14 residues in the CDR3. Trimming removed 1 base at V and 4 bases at J, with 10 bases between. The method was immunoSEQ multiplex PCR; TCRdb's version includes in-frame clones alone and lacks a portion of them. The profile shows fewer than 25,000 clones, about 91% of them singletons. Sequencing was carried out using peripheral blood. This receptor was obtained from a man aged 65 to 79 with active COVID-19. V usage is TRBV3-1 (or the pseudogene TRBV3-2) and J usage is TRBJ1-1; D is uncertain. The CDR3 DNA is TGTGCCAGCAGCCAAGCTGGTTCGAGCACTGAAGCTTTCTTT. Translation: CASSQAGSSTEAFF.